This entry describes one TCR beta chain. The antigen is undetermined. The data were taken from a study of shared clonotypes between healthy human individuals. Study-level points and caveats: Sample collection involved blood only; tissue repertoires are likely different.

The donors were all Caucasian adults (living in Nashville, Tennessee). Assay used: immunoSEQ multiplex PCR; TCRdb lists only in-frame clones, some missing. The table records some 530,000 clones, about 78% of them present only once. Trimming pared 5 bases from V and 5 bases from J, leaving 9 bases between. The CDR3 has 13 amino acids. The germline V gene encodes CDR1 MDHEN and CDR2 SYDVKM. This receptor was taken from a woman aged 40 to 50 in good health. Some clones in this sample may be carry-over from other donors' samples. The sequenced sample was PBMCs. The chain couples TRBV28 to TRBJ1-4; D unresolved. CDR3 sequence (DNA): TGTGCCAGCAGTCGGAGATCAAATGAAAAACTGTTTTTT. Protein: CASSRRSNEKLFF.